These 18 T cell receptor beta chains were sequenced from one sample in a study of T-cell reconstitution after alpha-beta-depleted transplantation in children. The TCRbeta library incorporated unique molecular identifiers. TCRdb processed the PCR reads anew with MiXCR; each CDR3 protein has one entry. The sample includes about 540,000 distinct CDR3 sequences, 15% to 20% of them seen just once. Sequenced material: PBMCs from the stem cell graft donor, taken from the stem cell graft. The source is a human donor who donated a stem cell graft to a child with acute lymphoblastic leukemia.

The J gene is TRBJ2-3, the V gene TRBV7-9; no clear D. Trimming pared 8 bases from V and 0 bases from J, leaving 15 bases between. This CDR3 region has 15 residues. CDR1 and CDR2 from the germline V gene are SEHNR and FQNEAQ (reference sequence). CDR3 nucleotide sequence: TGTGCCAGCGGTTTGAAGAAGACTAGCACAGATACGCAGTATTTT. This translates into CASGLKKTSTDTQYF.

This clonotype was observed a handful of times. This rearrangement joins TRBV27 to TRBJ2-1; 9 bases match TRBD2. Trimming took 2 bases from V and 5 from J; bases not matched to a gene: 10. The germline CDR1 and CDR2 sequences are MNHEY and SMNVEV (reference sequence). This CDR3 is built from 17 residues. The CDR3 bases are TGTGCCAGCAGTTTAGGGGCGGGAGGGCCGGAGGACAATGAGCAGTTCTTC. Translating gives CASSLGAGGPEDNEQFF.

This chain joins TRBV5-1 and TRBJ2-1, with 8 bases that match TRBD1. Germline V lookup: CDR1 SGHRS, CDR2 YFSETQ. With V trimmed by 6 bases and J by 5 bases, 10 bases remained unmatched. This CDR3 contains 15 residues. CDR3 sequence reads: CASKPWTGLDNEQFF. The CDR3 nucleotides are TGCGCCAGCAAGCCTTGGACAGGGCTAGACAATGAGCAGTTCTTC.

The V and J genes are TRBV10-3 and TRBJ2-3; tentative D call: TRBD1 (6 bases). This CDR3 is 15 amino acids long. The V gene lost 2 bases and the J gene lost 2 bases, with 11 bases spanning the gap. Germline assignment: CDR1 ENHRY and CDR2 SYGVKD. CDR3 sequence: CAISETQGITDTQYF. The CDR3 coding sequence is TGTGCCATCAGTGAGACACAGGGTATCACAGATACGCAGTATTTT.

In this sample, this clonotype turned up a few times. The rearrangement uses TRBV7-7 and TRBJ2-1, with 13 bases fitting TRBD2. Trimming took 4 bases from V and 6 from J; bases not matched to a gene: 3. Germline V gene sequence: CDR1 SSHAT, CDR2 FNYEAQ (reference sequence). The CDR3 contains 15 residues. CDR3 protein: CASSSGTSGINEQFF. CDR3 sequence (DNA): TGTGCCAGCAGCTCAGGGACTAGCGGGATCAATGAGCAGTTCTTC.

The chain employs TRBV5-1 and TRBJ1-1; the D gene is possibly TRBD1 (6 bases). The V end was cut by 4 bases, the J end by 0 bases, with 13 bases between. The CDR3 runs 15 residues. Germline V CDR1 and CDR2: SGHRS, YFSETQ. The CDR3 protein is CASSPDSGVNTEAFF. The CDR3 bases are TGCGCCAGCAGCCCGGACAGCGGGGTGAACACTGAAGCTTTCTTT.

This clonotype appeared a few times. The rearrangement joins TRBV9 to TRBJ2-3; the match to TRBD2 covers 11 bases. V lost 0 bases and J lost 4; bases outside the gene matches: 4. The V gene's germline CDR1 is SGDLS and CDR2 YYNGEE. The CDR3 consists of 16 residues. CDR3: CASSVAGLAVADTQYF. The DNA of the CDR3 is TGTGCCAGCAGCGTAGCGGGACTAGCGGTCGCAGATACGCAGTATTTT.

This clonotype was counted ten times or more. The J gene is TRBJ1-5, the V gene TRBV20-1, with D tentatively TRBD1 (5 bases). V dropped 0 bases and J dropped 6 bases, with 15 bases sitting between them. The CDR3 covers 15 residues. Germline loops: CDR1 DFQATT, CDR2 SNEGSKA (reference sequence). Here the CDR3 DNA reads TGCAGTGCTAGAGATCTGGAAGGGGACGGTCAGCCCCAGCATTTT. It specifies CSARDLEGDGQPQHF.

This clonotype has only a few counts. The chain has TRBV7-9 and TRBJ2-1, with D unresolved. V dropped 2 bases and J dropped 15 bases, with 2 bases sitting between them. Germline CDR1 SEHNR, CDR2 FQNEAQ (reference sequence). The CDR3 covers 8 residues. The CDR3 is CASSLTFF. The CDR3 DNA reads TGTGCCAGCAGCTTAACGTTCTTC.

Concerning this clonotype itself: This could be a read error, since a much larger clone is one nucleotide away. This chain uses TRBV16 with TRBJ1-2; 7 nucleotides align to TRBD1. Germline V gene sequence: CDR1 KGHSY, CDR2 FQNENV. This CDR3 comprises 15 residues. The CDR3 DNA is TGTGCCAGCAGCCGAGACAGGGACTTTAACTATCGCTACACCTTC. Translating it yields CASSRDRDFNYRYTF.

This clonotype came up a few times. The V gene is TRBV7-8, the J gene TRBJ1-2, with D unclear. The CDR3 has 14 amino acids. Trimming removed 1 base at V and 6 bases at J, with 12 bases between. Per the germline V gene, CDR1 is SGHVS and CDR2 is FQNEAQ. CDR3 nucleotide sequence: TGTGCCAGCAGCTTAGGACCGCTATCGAATGGCTACACCTTC. This gives the protein CASSLGPLSNGYTF.

This clonotype was recorded at least ten times. The chain combines TRBV29-1 with TRBJ2-5; D perhaps matches TRBD2 (5 bases). Germline assignment: CDR1 SQVTM and CDR2 ANQGSEA. The CDR3 sequence is 14 residues long. V lost 2 bases, J lost 4 bases, and 14 bases lay in between. CDR3 amino acids: CSVEREAGGETQYF. CDR3 DNA sequence: TGCAGCGTTGAAAGGGAAGCAGGAGGAGAGACCCAGTACTTC.

The rearrangement joins TRBV7-9 to TRBJ2-2; D unresolved. The V end lost 5 bases, the J end lost 2 bases, and 9 bases lay between the germline ends. This CDR3 is 14 amino acids long. Germline lookup yields CDR1 SEHNR and CDR2 FQNEAQ (reference sequence). CDR3 region: CASSPRHNTGELFF. The CDR3, as DNA: TGTGCCAGCAGCCCACGACACAACACCGGGGAGCTGTTTTTT.

This chain joins TRBV6-5 and TRBJ2-5; no reliable D call. The CDR3 consists of 15 residues. The ends were cut back, 0 bases at V and 4 bases at J, with 12 bases in the middle. The V gene's germline CDR1 is MNHEY and CDR2 SVGAGI. The CDR3 sequence: CASSYSAARRETQYF. The CDR3 nucleotides read TGTGCCAGCAGTTACTCCGCAGCCAGAAGAGAGACCCAGTACTTC.

The V call is TRBV18, the J call TRBJ1-1; the D is unclear. Trimming stripped 3 bases from V and 7 bases from J, with 9 bases between. Germline-derived CDR1 and CDR2 are KGHSH and LQKENI. There are 12 residues in the CDR3. CDR3 sequence (DNA): TGTGCCAGCTCACCGAAGGACGGTGAAGCTTTCTTT. This sequence encodes CASSPKDGEAFF.

This clonotype was found a few times. The CDR3 is CASSPDRNSYEQYF. The CDR3 coding sequence is TGTGCCAGCAGCCCCGACAGGAACTCCTACGAGCAGTACTTC. The chain has TRBV5-8 and TRBJ2-7, with a weak D call TRBD1 (6 bases). V was trimmed by 4 bases and J by 0 bases, leaving 11 bases between them. This CDR3 is 14 amino acids long. Germline V gene sequence: CDR1 SGHTS, CDR2 YDEGEE.

Only a few counts were recorded for this clonotype. J is TRBJ1-5 and V is TRBV20-1, with TRBD1 matching 7 bases. The length of the CDR3 is 16 residues. CDR1 and CDR2 (germline): DFQATT, SNEGSKA (reference sequence). The junction had 8 bases not matched to a gene; V was cut back by 0 bases and J by 3 bases. The CDR3 DNA reads as TGCAGTGCTAGAGAGCTGGGACAGAAATCCAATCAGCCCCAGCATTTT. This gives the protein CSARELGQKSNQPQHF.

This clonotype was observed a few times. The rearrangement joins TRBV7-2 to TRBJ2-7; D might be TRBD2 (5 bases). Germline V lookup: CDR1 SGHTA, CDR2 FQGNSA. There are 14 residues in the CDR3. V was clipped by 5 bases and J by 3 bases, with 14 bases between them. The CDR3 protein is CASSPPAGRYEQYF. CDR3 nucleotides: TGTGCCAGCAGCCCGCCCGCGGGTCGCTACGAGCAGTACTTC.